The source of this TCR beta chain is a study of radiotherapy plus CTLA-4 blockade in lung cancer. Study details: Among all patients, around 19% showed objective responses, while 30% to 35% had disease control.

Clones were read by immunoSEQ multiplex PCR, and TCRdb kept only the in-frame ones, dropping some. The sample records some 38,000 clones, about three quarters being singletons. The junction had 8 bases not matched to a gene; V was cut back by 4 bases and J by 4 bases. CDR1 LGHNA and CDR2 YSLEER come from the germline V gene. The CDR3 consists of 15 residues. This rearrangement joins TRBV4-3 to TRBJ1-2; TRBD1 matches at 8 bases. The receptor's source is a human donor with non-small cell lung cancer who had stable disease on radiotherapy plus ipilimumab. Sequencing used peripheral blood, obtained from a patient treated with radiotherapy plus ipilimumab. The CDR3 loop reads CASSRAGQAIYGYTF. For the CDR3, the DNA is TGCGCCAGCAGCCGTGCGGGACAGGCGATCTATGGCTACACCTTC.